The present TCR beta chain was sequenced within a study of blood T cell repertoires in COVID-19 (dated by TCRdb to about 2020). The study in broad terms: Collaborator samples came from the United States, Italy and Spain and covered acute and convalescent phases of COVID-19. Samples were obtained from the ongoing ImmuneRACE study (first 160 participants) and from approximately 1,200 subjects provided by 6 global collaborators. A de-identified subject ID, COVID-19 status, age in years and sex were almost always included in the sample metadata. Deeply sampled blood TCRbeta repertoires from subjects exposed to, actively infected with, or recovered from COVID-19 were included in the dataset. The repertoires were released in a freely available public database intended as a resource for research on the immune response to SARS-CoV-2. The material from the prospective study consisted of cDNA or gDNA derived from T cells, B-cell-depleted T cells, or PBMCs. Where available, HLA class I and class II types were taken from metadata supplied by the sample provider and were not determined by assay-based typing.

Overall study outcomes, separate from this receptor: How much clinical and demographic metadata was included differed by source and by participant, and the metadata was provided uncurated.

Comment on this clone: No cognate antigen has been identified for it. Per-base quality was not reported, and no clone a single base away is much larger than it.

Participants in the prospective study were enrolled through a virtual design, were aged roughly 18 to 100 years, and lived in 24 United States geographic areas. In the prospective study, participants were assigned to cohorts based on the clinical history participants reported in a screening survey and a study questionnaire. Recovered participants in ImmuneRACE Cohort 3 were defined as having two consecutive negative NP/OP PCR tests, clearance from a healthcare professional, or resolution of symptoms. In the prospective study, mobile phlebotomists collected whole blood, serum and a nasopharyngeal or oropharyngeal swab from each participant. Additional blood draws and questionnaires over an approximately 2-month period could optionally be provided by prospective study participants. Before DNA extraction, blood samples from the prospective study were shipped at room temperature or frozen. TCRbeta CDR3 regions were amplified from genomic DNA using the immunoSEQ Assay, a bias-controlled multiplex PCR. The published analysis was carried out like this. Within the assay, amplification of reference gene primers was used to estimate how many nucleated cells each sample contained. To quantify the absolute abundance of each unique TCRbeta CDR3 rearrangement, sequence reads were collapsed and filtered. For each sample, productive Simpson clonality was calculated as the square root of Simpson's diversity index over productive rearrangements. TCRdb's version of the immuneACCESS table is confined to in-frame rearrangements and falls short of the full clone set. An unresolved V gene accounts for under half of the shortfall where checked; the remainder is of unknown origin. That table furnishes V, J and clone size, whereas the DNA furnished D and trimming. The sample table contains roughly 250,000 clones; only one count was recorded for roughly 90% of them. The leading ten clones occupy approximately 9.5% of the sample.

The sequencing input was PBMCs or T cells enriched from blood (not recorded which). This TCR came from a man in his forties who had recovered from COVID-19.

The nucleotide sequence reads TGTGCCAGCTCACCGCGGGAGACCCAGTACTTC. Translation gives CASSPRETQYF. The V and J segments used are TRBV18 and TRBJ2-5, with no confident D gene call. Deletion took 3 bases off V and 5 bases off J, with a span of 4 bases between the germline ends. CDR1 KGHSH and CDR2 LQKENI were looked up in the germline V gene. From the cysteine up to the phenylalanine, the CDR3 has a length of 11 residues. The sequence is cut down to CDR3 DNA, 33 bases in frame from base 1.